Sequencing of this T cell receptor beta chain was carried out in a study of T cells in narcolepsy. The CDR3 sequence is 14 residues long. Between the trimmed V and J ends, which lost 3 bases and 6 bases, there was a span of 12 bases. Germline V lookup: CDR1 SGHTA, CDR2 FQGNSA. Profiled with immunoSEQ multiplex PCR; TCRdb holds only in-frame clones, not every one. The table records 25,000 to 35,000 clones, roughly 83% of them present only once. This receptor was taken from a human donor with narcolepsy. This rearrangement joins TRBV7-2 to TRBJ2-4; no clear D gene. Sequenced sample: CD45RA- memory CD4+ T cells from PBMCs. In nucleotides, the CDR3 is TGTGCCAGCAGCTTTAGGCGCATATCAAACATTCAGTACTTC. Its translation: CASSFRRISNIQYF.